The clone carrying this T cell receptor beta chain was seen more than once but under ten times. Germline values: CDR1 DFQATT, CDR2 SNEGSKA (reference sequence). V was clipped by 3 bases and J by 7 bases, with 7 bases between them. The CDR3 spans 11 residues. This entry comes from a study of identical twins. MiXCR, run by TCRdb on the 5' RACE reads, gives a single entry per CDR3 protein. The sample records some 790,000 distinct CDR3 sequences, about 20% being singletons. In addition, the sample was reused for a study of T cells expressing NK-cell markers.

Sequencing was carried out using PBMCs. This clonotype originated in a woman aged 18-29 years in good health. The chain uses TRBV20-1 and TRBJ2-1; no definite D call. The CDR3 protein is CSASKWNEQFF. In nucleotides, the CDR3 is TGCAGTGCTAGTAAGTGGAATGAGCAGTTCTTC.